One sample yielded the 30 T cell receptor beta chains listed below, sequenced in a study of blood T cell repertoires in COVID-19. Assay used: immunoSEQ multiplex PCR; TCRdb lists only in-frame clones, some missing. The sample consists of approximately 300,000 clones, roughly 89% of them appearing once. Sample: PBMCs or T cells enriched from blood (not recorded which). Every receptor here comes from a man aged 55 to 70 who had recovered from COVID-19.

The table lists this clone with a count of one. The rearrangement joins TRBV7-2 to TRBJ1-5; 7 bases fit TRBD1. V trimming: 5 bases; J trimming: 5 bases; junction bases outside the gene matches: 6. Germline CDR1 reads SGHTA; CDR2 reads FQGNSA. The CDR3 contains 14 residues. For the CDR3, the DNA is TGTGCCAGCAGCCCACGACAGGGCTATCAGCCCCAGCATTTT. This codes for CASSPRQGYQPQHF.

V usage is TRBV27 and J usage is TRBJ2-7; D unresolved. The CDR3 contains 14 residues. The germline V gene encodes CDR1 MNHEY and CDR2 SMNVEV (reference sequence). Trimming took 3 bases from V and 7 from J, leaving 16 bases between them. The CDR3 bases are TGTGCCAGCAGTTTGTATAGTGATCGTTGGGAGCAGTACTTC. Translating it yields CASSLYSDRWEQYF.

The V gene is TRBV6-2 or TRBV6-3, the J gene TRBJ1-5; D is uncertain. This CDR3 is built from 12 residues. CDR1 MNHEY and CDR2 SVGEGT come from the germline V gene. Between the trimmed V and J ends, which lost 1 base and 6 bases, there was a span of 4 bases. The DNA of the CDR3 is TGTGCCAGCAGTTACTTCTCTCAGCCCCAGCATTTT. Translating gives CASSYFSQPQHF.

The chain joins TRBV30 to TRBJ1-3; possible D gene TRBD1, 6 bases. This CDR3 has 15 residues. CDR1 and CDR2 from the germline V gene are GTSNPN and SVGIG (reference sequence). The V gene lost 5 bases and the J gene lost 4 bases, with 18 bases spanning the gap. CDR3 region: CAWRRTGRAGNTIYF. In DNA, the CDR3 is TGTGCCTGGCGAAGAACAGGGAGAGCGGGAAACACCATATATTTT.

This clone showed up just once. The V gene is TRBV6-5, the J gene TRBJ1-1, with TRBD1 as a possible D gene (5 bases). Germline CDR1 is MNHEY and CDR2 is SVGAGI. This CDR3 is 15 amino acids long. Deletions cut 0 bases from V and 2 bases from J, with 10 bases between. The CDR3 protein is CASSYSVQGNTEAFF. The CDR3 coding sequence is TGTGCCAGCAGTTACTCGGTCCAGGGAAACACTGAAGCTTTCTTT.

The CDR3 reads CASSPPGRDGYTF. The CDR3 DNA follows: TGTGCCAGCAGCCCCCCCGGGAGGGATGGCTACACCTTC. The rearrangement uses TRBV7-9 and TRBJ1-2; D remains ambiguous. V shed 5 bases and J shed 6 bases, with 13 bases lying between them. The germline V gene has CDR1 SEHNR and CDR2 FQNEAQ (reference sequence). The CDR3 consists of 13 residues.

The CDR3 sequence is CASSLQGIQPQHF. The DNA for the CDR3 is TGTGCCAGCAGCTTACAGGGAATACAGCCCCAGCATTTT. This chain links TRBV7-2 with TRBJ1-5, with D possibly being TRBD1 (5 bases). This CDR3 is 13 amino acids long. Germline-derived CDR1 and CDR2 are SGHTA and FQGNSA. V lost 2 bases to trimming and J lost 7 bases, with 9 bases between them.

V is TRBV4-3 and J is TRBJ2-1, with 8 bases identical to TRBD2. With 1 base clipped from V and 4 bases from J, the junction kept 3 bases outside the gene matches. The CDR3 length is 15 residues. The germline V gene has CDR1 LGHNA and CDR2 YSLEER. Here the CDR3 reads CASSQGSGNYNEQFF. The CDR3, as DNA: TGCGCCAGCAGCCAAGGTAGCGGGAATTACAATGAGCAGTTCTTC.

This clone was found a few times. This chain links TRBV6-1 with TRBJ1-5, with a tentative D call TRBD1 (5 bases). The CDR3 loop spans 16 amino acids. In germline, CDR1 is MNHNS, CDR2 SASEGT. The V gene lost 3 bases and the J gene lost 3 bases, with 15 bases spanning the gap. The chain's CDR3 is CASSEPGDPSNQPQHF. The CDR3, as DNA: TGTGCCAGCAGTGAGCCGGGGGATCCATCCAATCAGCCCCAGCATTTT.

Here the CDR3 reads CASSVGAMNVQPQHF. CDR3 DNA: TGTGCCAGCAGCGTTGGGGCCATGAACGTGCAGCCCCAGCATTTT. This rearrangement joins TRBV9 to TRBJ1-5, with a weak D call TRBD1 (5 bases). The CDR3 extends over 15 amino acids. V gave up 2 bases and J gave up 7 bases, with 16 bases separating them. Germline V lookup: CDR1 SGDLS, CDR2 YYNGEE.

The chain recombines TRBV2 with TRBJ1-4; D gene uncertain. V lost 7 bases to trimming and J lost 6 bases, with 12 bases between them. The CDR3 length is 13 residues. CDR1 SNHLY and CDR2 FYNNEI come from the germline V gene. The CDR3 region is CASTLQEDEKLFF. The CDR3 DNA follows: TGTGCCAGCACCCTTCAGGAGGATGAAAAACTGTTTTTT.

CDR3 bases: TGTGCCAGCAGCCTCTCCGGGACGCCGGGGGTGGAGACCCAGTACTTC. Residues: CASSLSGTPGVETQYF. The chain has TRBV7-3 and TRBJ2-5; D is perhaps TRBD2 (6 bases). V was clipped by 5 bases and J by 5 bases, with 21 bases between them. Germline CDR1 is SGHTA and CDR2 is FQGTGA. The CDR3 spans 16 residues.

This clone has a handful of counts. The rearrangement links TRBV10-1 to TRBJ2-3; possibly TRBD2 for D (6 bases). The CDR3 spans 13 residues. CDR1 and CDR2 from the germline V gene are WNHNN and SYGVQD (reference sequence). Trimming shortened V by 8 bases and J by 6 bases, and 15 bases separated the two germline ends. The DNA for the CDR3 is TGCGCCAGCGCCAGCGGAGGGCGGGATACGCAGTATTTT. Amino acid sequence: CASASGGRDTQYF.

This clone has a single count. Sequence at one end of the junction differs from germline and may be a read error. This sequence joins TRBV6-5 and TRBJ2-1; maybe TRBD2 (6 bases). CDR1 is MNHEY, CDR2 SVGAGI, per germline. CDR3 length: 15 residues. As DNA, the CDR3 is TGTGCCAGCGCATCATCCTGGGACTCCGACAATGAGCAGTTCTTC. This codes for CASASSWDSDNEQFF.

The rearrangement links TRBV5-1 to TRBJ2-3, with 10 positions matching TRBD2. CDR3 length equals 18 residues. V lost 3 bases to trimming and J lost 0 bases; unmatched junction nucleotides: 10. The germline gives CDR1 SGHRS, CDR2 YFSETQ. For the CDR3, the DNA is TGCGCCAGCAGCTCACCTCGGACTAGCGGCTCTAGCACAGATACGCAGTATTTT. Amino acid sequence: CASSSPRTSGSSTDTQYF. Full variable domain (outside the CDR3, taken from reference TRBV5-1 and TRBJ2-3): KAGVTQTPRYLIKTRGQQVTLSCSPISGHRSVSWYQQTPGQGLQFLFEYFSETQRNKGNFPGRFSGRQFSNSRSEMNVSTLELGDSALYLCASSSPRTSGSSTDTQYFGPGTRLTVL.

The chain joins TRBV4-3 to TRBJ1-5; perhaps TRBD1 as D (6 bases). The CDR3 consists of 20 residues. Germline CDR1 reads LGHNA; CDR2 reads YSLEER. The germline V and J ends were trimmed by 0 bases and 0 bases, with 21 bases remaining between them. CDR3 amino acids: CASSQEVFATGVNSNQPQHF. The CDR3 DNA reads as TGCGCCAGCAGCCAAGAGGTTTTCGCGACAGGAGTCAATAGCAATCAGCCCCAGCATTTT.

This chain joins TRBV4-1 and TRBJ1-3, with unresolved D. The CDR3 runs to 16 residues. Germline loops: CDR1 MGHRA, CDR2 YSYEKL. The V gene lost 0 bases and the J gene lost 2 bases, with 11 bases spanning the gap. CDR3: CASSQEQPTTGNTIYF. In DNA form, the CDR3 reads TGCGCCAGCAGCCAAGAGCAACCAACTACTGGAAACACCATATATTTT.

This chain joins TRBV5-1 and TRBJ2-5; 7 bases are a match to TRBD2. The CDR3 is made up of 15 amino acids. The V gene's germline CDR1 is SGHRS and CDR2 YFSETQ. The V segment lost 4 bases and the J segment 1 base; nucleotides outside the gene matches: 7. Here the CDR3 reads CASSRLAALQETQYF. The CDR3 nucleotides read TGCGCCAGCAGCCGTCTAGCGGCGCTCCAAGAGACCCAGTACTTC.

J is TRBJ1-5 and V is TRBV19; TRBD1 aligns across 8 bases. Germline CDR1 is LNHDA and CDR2 is SQIVND (reference sequence). The trim removed 3 bases at V and 2 bases at J, leaving 3 bases unmatched. The CDR3 runs 15 residues. CDR3 bases: TGTGCCAGTAGTATGGACAGGGTGGGCAATCAGCCCCAGCATTTT. Translating it yields CASSMDRVGNQPQHF.

The chain combines TRBV7-3 with TRBJ1-1; TRBD1 is a possible D gene (5 bases). The CDR3 has 13 amino acids. CDR1 and CDR2 from the germline V gene are SGHTA and FQGTGA. Trimming stripped 3 bases from V and 5 bases from J, with 10 bases between. DNA of the CDR3: TGTGCCAGCAGCTTGACAGTCAGTACTGAAGCTTTCTTT. Translating it yields CASSLTVSTEAFF.

This clone was counted between two and nine times. In nucleotides, the CDR3 is TGTGCCAGCAGCTTAGGAACAGGCGGAGGCTACACCTTC. Amino acids: CASSLGTGGGYTF. The chain links TRBV7-9 to TRBJ1-2; weak D call: TRBD1 (5 bases). V lost 1 base and J lost 8, with 11 bases in between. Germline-derived CDR1 and CDR2 are SEHNR and FQNEAQ (reference sequence). This CDR3 region has 13 residues.

This chain links TRBV5-6 with TRBJ1-2; 7 nucleotides line up with TRBD1. V was pared by 4 bases and J by 8 bases, with 8 bases of the junction left unmatched. This CDR3 spans 13 amino acids. CDR1 and CDR2 from the germline V gene are SGHDT and YYEEEE. The CDR3 nucleotides read TGTGCCAGCAGCCCAGGGACAGCCCCCGGCTACACCTTC. Translating it yields CASSPGTAPGYTF.

The V gene is TRBV10-2, the J gene TRBJ2-5; perhaps TRBD1 as D (5 bases). V was trimmed by 4 bases and J by 1 base, leaving 10 bases between them. Germline loops: CDR1 WSHSY, CDR2 SAAADI. This CDR3 is built from 14 residues. The CDR3 loop reads CASSGWGSQETQYF. The CDR3 DNA sequence: TGCGCCAGCAGTGGTTGGGGCAGCCAAGAGACCCAGTACTTC.

V is TRBV16 and J is TRBJ2-7, with D maybe TRBD1 (5 bases). The CDR3 totals 12 residues. Trimming took off 2 bases at V and 5 bases at J, with 7 bases between the two ends. Germline V lookup: CDR1 KGHSY, CDR2 FQNENV. As DNA, the CDR3 is TGTGCCAGCAGCCAAATCAGGGACGAGCAGTACTTC. Its protein product is CASSQIRDEQYF. Using reference TRBV16 and TRBJ2-7 for the parts outside the CDR3, the full variable domain is GEEVAQTPKHLVRGEGQKAKLYCAPIKGHSYVFWYQQVLKNEFKFLISFQNENVFDETGMPKERFSAKCLPNSPCSLEIQATKLEDSAVYFCASSQIRDEQYFGPGTRLTVT.

The gene calls are TRBV6-5 and TRBJ1-1; D possibly corresponds to TRBD1 (5 bases). V dropped 2 bases and J dropped 11 bases, with 9 bases sitting between them. The length of the CDR3 is 11 residues. CDR1 is MNHEY, CDR2 SVGAGI, per germline. Here the CDR3 reads CASSYGGLAFF. CDR3 DNA: TGTGCCAGCAGTTACGGGGGACTGGCTTTCTTT.

The rearrangement uses TRBV5-1 and TRBJ2-5, with 10 bases lining up with TRBD2. The germline CDR1 and CDR2 sequences are SGHRS and YFSETQ. The length of the CDR3 is 18 residues. V was clipped by 5 bases and J by 4 bases; unmatched bases: 17. CDR3 residues: CASSLLGGLAGDRETQYF. The CDR3 bases are TGCGCCAGCAGTCTTCTTGGCGGCCTAGCGGGAGACCGAGAGACCCAGTACTTC.

The V call is TRBV4-1, the J call TRBJ1-1; 8 nucleotides align to TRBD1. The CDR3 consists of 14 residues. J gave up 4 bases and V 3 bases, and 4 bases lay outside the gene matches. In germline, CDR1 is MGHRA, CDR2 YSYEKL. The CDR3 DNA reads as TGCGCCAGCAGCCAGACAGGGGCCCCCACTGAAGCTTTCTTT. This translates into CASSQTGAPTEAFF.

The chain combines TRBV29-1 with TRBJ2-5, with a weak D call TRBD1 (7 bases). CDR3 length: 13 amino acids. V lost 8 bases, J lost 5 bases, and 18 bases lay in between. Germline V lookup: CDR1 SQVTM, CDR2 ANQGSEA. CDR3 nucleotide sequence: TGCAGCCCTGGAGGGGGCTTTGGGGAGACCCAGTACTTC. This codes for CSPGGGFGETQYF.

V is TRBV7-3 and J is TRBJ2-3, with D possibly matching TRBD2 (6 bases). Trimming pared 1 base from V and 2 bases from J, leaving 10 bases between. This CDR3 has 15 residues. Germline-derived CDR1 and CDR2 are SGHTA and FQGTGA. The CDR3 loop reads CASSLMPGDTDTQYF. Here the CDR3 DNA reads TGTGCCAGCAGCTTAATGCCGGGGGACACAGATACGCAGTATTTT.

The V and J genes are TRBV5-1 and TRBJ1-3; D not certain. Germline-derived CDR1 and CDR2 are SGHRS and YFSETQ. V lost 0 bases and J lost 3, with 10 bases in between. CDR3 length: 15 amino acids. The CDR3 spells CASSLAFGFGNTIYF. The DNA for the CDR3 is TGCGCCAGCAGCTTGGCCTTCGGGTTTGGAAACACCATATATTTT.